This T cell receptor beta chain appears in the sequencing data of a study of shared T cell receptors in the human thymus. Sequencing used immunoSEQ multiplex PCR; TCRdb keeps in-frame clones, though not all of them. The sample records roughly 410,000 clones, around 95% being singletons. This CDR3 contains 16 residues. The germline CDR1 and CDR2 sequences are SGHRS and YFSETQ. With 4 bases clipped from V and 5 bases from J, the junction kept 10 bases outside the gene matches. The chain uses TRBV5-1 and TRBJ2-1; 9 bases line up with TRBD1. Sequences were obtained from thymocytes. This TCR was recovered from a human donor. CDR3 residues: CASSPQAGQGDNEQFF. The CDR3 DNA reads TGCGCCAGCAGCCCCCAAGCGGGACAGGGCGACAATGAGCAGTTCTTC.